The T cell receptor (beta chain) under discussion was sequenced for a study of T cell responses to AZD1222 COVID-19 vaccine. The study's findings and limits: A rise in Spike-specific TCR breadth and depth followed two AZD1222 doses.

V lost 8 bases to trimming and J lost 4 bases, with 12 bases between them. This CDR3 has 13 amino acids. From germline, CDR1 is ENHRY and CDR2 SYGVKD. Assay used: immunoSEQ multiplex PCR; TCRdb lists only in-frame clones, some missing. The table shows some 84,000 clones, with roughly nine tenths occurring only once. Worth noting for this clone: Its target is not known.

The chain joins TRBV10-3 to TRBJ2-4, with D unclear. This TCR was sampled from an adult who received the AZD1222 COVID-19 vaccine. The specimen was peripheral blood, collected 28 days after the second AZD1222 dose. The CDR3 here is CAISVDEKNIQYF. DNA for the CDR3: TGTGCCATCTCTGTGGACGAAAAAAACATTCAGTACTTC.